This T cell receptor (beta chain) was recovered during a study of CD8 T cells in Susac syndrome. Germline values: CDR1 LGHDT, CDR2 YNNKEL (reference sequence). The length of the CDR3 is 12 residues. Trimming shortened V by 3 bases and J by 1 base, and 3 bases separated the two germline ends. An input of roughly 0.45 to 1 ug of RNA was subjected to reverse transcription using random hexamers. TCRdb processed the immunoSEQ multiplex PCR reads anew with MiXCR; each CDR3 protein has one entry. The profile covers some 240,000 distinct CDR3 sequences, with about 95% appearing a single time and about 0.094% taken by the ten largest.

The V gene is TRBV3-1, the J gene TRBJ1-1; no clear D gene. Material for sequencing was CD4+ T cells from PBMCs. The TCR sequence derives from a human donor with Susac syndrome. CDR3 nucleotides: TGTGCCAGCAGCCACCAGAACACTGAAGCTTTCTTT. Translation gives CASSHQNTEAFF.